The rows below give T cell receptor beta chains drawn from one sample of a study of blood T cell repertoires in COVID-19. Measured with immunoSEQ multiplex PCR; TCRdb has only the in-frame clones, and not every one. The sample records 260,000 or so clones, around 88% being singletons. Sequences were obtained from PBMCs or T cells enriched from blood (not recorded which). These receptors originate from a woman aged 40-49 years with acute COVID-19. CDR3s include the opening cysteine and the closing phenylalanine or tryptophan. Fields, in order: V gene, J gene, clone size, D gene, CDR3 protein, CDR3 DNA. The D gene is left open where the match is weak. Clone size is shown for a subset of rows, as once, few, many or a class of expanded clone.

TRBV14	TRBJ2-1	.	.	CASSQRLVPLDEQFF	TGTGCCAGCAGCCAAAGACTAGTCCCCTTGGATGAGCAGTTCTTC
TRBV20-1	TRBJ1-2	.	.	CSARGGTGYTF	TGCAGTGCTAGAGGGGGCACGGGCTACACCTTC
TRBV3-1/TRBV3-2	TRBJ2-4	.	TRBD1	CASSSGQGADIQYF	TGTGCCAGCAGCTCGGGACAGGGGGCGGACATTCAGTACTTC
TRBV19	TRBJ1-5	.	.	CASSLYDTGSNQPQHF	TGTGCCAGTAGTCTTTACGACACCGGTAGCAATCAGCCCCAGCATTTT
TRBV18	TRBJ2-5	.	TRBD1	CASSPLHRGQGETQYF	TGTGCCAGCTCACCACTACACAGGGGGCAGGGAGAGACCCAGTACTTC
TRBV2	TRBJ1-1	.	TRBD1	CASRGTGAATEAFF	TGTGCCAGCAGGGGGACAGGGGCAGCCACTGAAGCTTTCTTT
TRBV4-1	TRBJ2-3	.	TRBD2	CASSHRGGDTQYF	TGCGCCAGCAGCCATCGCGGGGGAGATACGCAGTATTTT
TRBV18	TRBJ1-3	.	.	CASSPSFSGNTIYF	TGTGCCAGCTCACCAAGCTTCTCTGGAAACACCATATATTTT
TRBV29-1	TRBJ2-3	once	TRBD2	CSVEVPPGSSGAYNTQYF	TGCAGCGTTGAAGTCCCCCCGGGTTCTAGCGGGGCGTATAATACGCAGTATTTT
TRBV9	TRBJ1-6	.	.	CASSVAAGSNSPLHF	TGTGCCAGCAGCGTAGCGGCAGGGTCGAATTCACCCCTCCACTTT
TRBV7-8	TRBJ1-1	.	.	CASSLIEGVNTEAFF	TGTGCCAGCAGCTTAATCGAGGGAGTGAACACTGAAGCTTTCTTT
TRBV5-4	TRBJ2-1	.	TRBD2	CASISGESYNEQFF	TGTGCCAGCATTAGCGGGGAGTCCTACAATGAGCAGTTCTTC
TRBV5-6	TRBJ1-1	.	.	CASSLDVRGFGVTEAFF	TGTGCCAGCAGCTTGGATGTCAGGGGTTTCGGGGTAACTGAAGCTTTCTTT
TRBV21-1	TRBJ2-7	.	.	CASSKELGTGYHEQYF	TGTGCCAGCAGCAAAGAGCTCGGGACAGGGTACCACGAGCAGTACTTC
TRBV2	TRBJ2-3	.	.	CASRLGATDTQYF	TGTGCCAGCCGCCTGGGGGCCACAGATACGCAGTATTTT
TRBV7-6	TRBJ1-3	.	.	CASSLEGRGTSGNTIYF	TGTGCCAGCAGCTTAGAGGGCAGGGGCACCTCTGGAAACACCATATATTTT
TRBV6-1	TRBJ2-4	once	.	CASSERVRNIQYF	TGTGCCAGCAGTGAGCGGGTAAGGAACATTCAGTACTTC
TRBV5-6	TRBJ1-1	once	.	CASSIRDAEAFF	TGTGCCAGCAGCATCAGGGATGCTGAAGCTTTCTTT
TRBV28	TRBJ2-1	.	.	CASSSPRIQAGNSYNEQFF	TGTGCCAGCAGTTCCCCCAGAATACAAGCCGGGAACTCCTACAATGAGCAGTTCTTC
TRBV4-1	TRBJ1-1	.	TRBD1	CASSQAWTGGHTEAFF	TGCGCCAGCAGCCAAGCCTGGACAGGGGGACACACTGAAGCTTTCTTT
TRBV2	TRBJ2-1	.	TRBD2	CVSSWTSGKNEQFF	TGTGTCAGCAGTTGGACTAGCGGGAAAAATGAGCAGTTCTTC
TRBV10-1	TRBJ1-4	.	.	CASSPPRANEKLFF	TGCGCCAGCAGCCCACCCAGGGCTAATGAAAAACTGTTTTTT
TRBV29-1	TRBJ2-3	.	.	CSVESEGFTDTQYF	TGCAGCGTTGAATCTGAGGGTTTCACAGATACGCAGTATTTT
TRBV3-1/TRBV3-2	TRBJ1-3	.	TRBD1	CASSLRDRGPSSGNTIYF	TGTGCCAGCAGCCTCCGGGACAGGGGGCCTTCCTCTGGAAACACCATATATTTT
TRBV6-2/TRBV6-3	TRBJ1-1	.	.	CASSSLIGVKNTEAFF	TGTGCCAGCAGTTCCCTTATTGGAGTGAAGAACACTGAAGCTTTCTTT
TRBV19	TRBJ1-5	.	.	CASSISSGHSSQPQHF	TGTGCCAGTAGTATATCTTCGGGACACAGTAGTCAGCCCCAGCATTTT
TRBV19	TRBJ2-3	.	TRBD1	CASSPWDRAVDTQYF	TGTGCCAGTAGCCCCTGGGACAGGGCCGTAGATACGCAGTATTTT
TRBV27	TRBJ2-1	.	.	CASTDRGGDNEQFF	TGTGCCAGCACCGACAGGGGAGGGGACAATGAGCAGTTCTTC
TRBV6-1	TRBJ2-7	.	TRBD2	CASSERLAGMNYEQYF	TGTGCCAGCAGTGAACGGCTAGCGGGAATGAACTACGAGCAGTACTTC
TRBV29-1	TRBJ2-2	.	TRBD2	CSVSGSTSGELFF	TGCAGCGTCAGCGGGAGCACGTCCGGGGAGCTGTTTTTT
TRBV28	TRBJ1-3	.	.	CASSSMYGPGGNTIYF	TGTGCCAGCAGTTCCATGTACGGGCCAGGGGGAAACACCATATATTTT
TRBV28	TRBJ1-6	.	TRBD1	CASSPGQSTTPLHF	TGTGCCAGCAGTCCGGGACAGTCGACGACACCCCTCCACTTT
TRBV5-1	TRBJ1-6	.	.	CASSFSDGSSYNSPLHF	TGCGCCAGCAGCTTTAGTGACGGGAGCTCCTATAATTCACCCCTCCACTTT
TRBV18	TRBJ1-5	.	.	CASSPLPDSNQPQHF	TGTGCCAGCTCACCACTGCCGGACTCCAATCAGCCCCAGCATTTT
TRBV6-5	TRBJ2-7	once	.	CASRNRALLDEQYF	TGTGCCAGCAGGAACAGGGCTTTGCTCGACGAGCAGTACTTC
TRBV10-2	TRBJ1-2	once	.	CASRQGNYGYTF	TGCGCCAGCAGGCAGGGTAACTATGGCTACACCTTC
TRBV20-1	TRBJ2-7	many	TRBD2	CSASATSGPTYEQYF	TGCAGTGCTAGTGCCACTAGCGGGCCAACCTACGAGCAGTACTTC
TRBV4-2	TRBJ2-5	.	TRBD1	CASSQDPTGSETQYF	TGTGCCAGCAGCCAAGATCCGACAGGGTCCGAGACCCAGTACTTC
TRBV4-1	TRBJ1-2	.	TRBD1	CASSPPQRDRADGYTF	TGCGCCAGCAGCCCCCCGCAGCGGGACAGGGCAGATGGCTACACCTTC
TRBV7-3	TRBJ2-1	.	.	CASSLVGLGDEQFF	TGTGCCAGCAGCTTAGTTGGTTTGGGAGATGAGCAGTTCTTC
TRBV5-1	TRBJ1-3	.	.	CASSLDRAGNTIYF	TGCGCCAGCAGCTTGGACAGGGCTGGAAACACCATATATTTT
TRBV12-3/TRBV12-4	TRBJ2-2	.	.	CASSFSGTGELFF	TGTGCCAGCAGTTTTTCAGGGACCGGGGAGCTGTTTTTT
TRBV14	TRBJ1-1	.	.	CASSQQRGGGSRNTEAFF	TGTGCCAGCAGCCAGCAAAGGGGGGGAGGCTCACGGAACACTGAAGCTTTCTTT
TRBV7-9	TRBJ1-5	.	.	CASSLAQYQQGIDQPQHF	TGTGCCAGCAGCTTAGCGCAGTATCAGCAGGGTATAGACCAGCCCCAGCATTTT
TRBV7-6	TRBJ1-2	.	TRBD1	CASSDRGIGHYGYTF	TGTGCCAGCAGCGACAGGGGGATAGGCCACTATGGCTACACCTTC
TRBV5-1	TRBJ2-3	.	TRBD2	CASSGGLAGRGDTQYF	TGCGCCAGCAGCGGCGGACTAGCGGGGCGGGGAGATACGCAGTATTTT
TRBV7-2	TRBJ2-2	.	.	CASSSGGRAGTGELFF	TGTGCCAGCAGCTCCGGGGGGCGGGCTGGCACCGGGGAGCTGTTTTTT
TRBV10-3	TRBJ2-1	.	.	CAISESGDEQFF	TGTGCCATCAGTGAGTCGGGCGATGAGCAGTTCTTC
TRBV30	TRBJ2-3	.	TRBD2	CAWSALAGVPDTQYF	TGTGCCTGGAGTGCACTAGCGGGAGTTCCAGATACGCAGTATTTT
TRBV2	TRBJ1-5	.	.	CASSDVYQPQHF	TGTGCCAGCAGTGACGTATATCAGCCCCAGCATTTT
TRBV2	TRBJ1-5	.	.	CASTGETNQPQHF	TGTGCCAGCACCGGGGAGACCAATCAGCCCCAGCATTTT
TRBV19	TRBJ1-5	.	.	CASSKPPGAPNQPQHF	TGTGCCAGTAGTAAACCCCCGGGAGCTCCAAATCAGCCCCAGCATTTT
TRBV5-4	TRBJ1-1	.	TRBD1	CASSRGGTGEAFF	TGTGCCAGCAGTCGAGGCGGGACAGGTGAAGCTTTCTTT